Below are 17 T cell receptor beta chains sequenced from a single sample in a study of radiotherapy plus CTLA-4 blockade in lung cancer. Sequencing used immunoSEQ multiplex PCR; TCRdb keeps in-frame clones, though not all of them. The sample holds tens of thousands of clones, around four fifths seen once. Sequencing used peripheral blood, obtained from a patient treated with radiotherapy plus ipilimumab. These receptors came from a human donor with non-small cell lung cancer who had stable disease on radiotherapy plus ipilimumab.

The J gene is TRBJ2-2, the V gene TRBV7-2; no clear D gene. The germline CDR1 and CDR2 sequences are SGHTA and FQGNSA. The CDR3 spans 15 residues. V gave up 0 bases and J gave up 0 bases, with 5 bases separating them. The CDR3 loop reads CASSLAGTNTGELFF. In DNA, the CDR3 is TGTGCCAGCAGCTTAGCGGGAACGAACACCGGGGAGCTGTTTTTT. Full variable domain (remainder filled in from reference TRBV7-2 and TRBJ2-2): GAGVSQSPSNKVTEKGKDVELRCDPISGHTALYWYRQSLGQGLEFLIYFQGNSAPDKSGLPSDRFSAERTGGSVSTLTIQRTQQEDSAVYLCASSLAGTNTGELFFGEGSRLTVL.

V gene TRBV7-2 combines with J gene TRBJ1-2; D gene ambiguous. The CDR3 loop spans 13 amino acids. V gave up 3 bases and J gave up 4 bases, with 9 bases separating them. Germline assignment: CDR1 SGHTA and CDR2 FQGNSA. The CDR3 nucleotides are TGTGCCAGCAGCTTTGATGTATTCTATGGCTACACCTTC. Protein sequence: CASSFDVFYGYTF. The full variable domain, completed using reference TRBV7-2 and TRBJ1-2, is GAGVSQSPSNKVTEKGKDVELRCDPISGHTALYWYRQSLGQGLEFLIYFQGNSAPDKSGLPSDRFSAERTGGSVSTLTIQRTQQEDSAVYLCASSFDVFYGYTFGSGTRLTVV.

The chain employs TRBV18 and TRBJ1-2; a weak D match, TRBD1 (6 bases). CDR3 size: 17 residues. Trimming removed 2 bases at V and 1 base at J, with 17 bases between. The germline CDR1 and CDR2 sequences are KGHSH and LQKENI. In nucleotides, the CDR3 is TGTGCCAGCTCACCAAATCTGAGGGGGGCGGTTAACTATGGCTACACCTTC. It encodes CASSPNLRGAVNYGYTF.

This clone was picked up one time. The chain recombines TRBV6-5 with TRBJ2-3, with D perhaps matching TRBD1 (5 bases). Trimming left V 2 bases short and J 2 bases short, with 14 bases between. The CDR3 contains 16 residues. CDR1 MNHEY and CDR2 SVGAGI come from the germline V gene. CDR3 in amino acids: CASSYHRQSPTDTQYF. DNA for the CDR3: TGTGCCAGCAGTTACCACAGACAGTCTCCCACAGATACGCAGTATTTT.

This clone was found once. Here the CDR3 reads CAWNREQEAFF. The CDR3 nucleotides are TGTGCCTGGAACCGCGAACAGGAAGCTTTCTTT. The chain employs TRBV30 and TRBJ1-1, with no clear D. The CDR3 extends over 11 amino acids. V dropped 4 bases and J dropped 8 bases, with 11 bases sitting between them. The germline gives CDR1 GTSNPN, CDR2 SVGIG (reference sequence).

This clone was seen more than once but under ten times. The CDR3 reads CASSLGMGYEQYF. The CDR3 coding sequence is TGTGCCAGTAGTCTAGGAATGGGCTACGAGCAGTACTTC. The gene calls are TRBV19 and TRBJ2-7; D uncertain. Germline V gene data show CDR1 as LNHDA and CDR2 as SQIVND (reference sequence). CDR3 length: 13 residues. V lost 5 bases, J lost 3 bases, and 11 bases lay in between.

This chain joins TRBV18 and TRBJ2-1, with 7 bases that match TRBD2. The germline V gene encodes CDR1 KGHSH and CDR2 LQKENI. V was clipped by 0 bases and J by 6 bases; unmatched bases: 2. CDR3 length equals 14 residues. The DNA of the CDR3 is TGTGCCAGCTCACCACCGGGAGGGGTCAATGAGCAGTTCTTC. This translates into CASSPPGGVNEQFF.

This chain links TRBV6-5 with TRBJ1-2; 9 bases fit TRBD1. CDR1 MNHEY and CDR2 SVGAGI come from the germline V gene. V lost 7 bases to trimming and J lost 6 bases; unmatched junction nucleotides: 3. The CDR3 covers 12 residues. CDR3 DNA: TGTGCCAGCAAGGACAGGGGCGATGGCTACACCTTC. Residues: CASKDRGDGYTF.

The chain combines TRBV19 with TRBJ1-4, with unresolved D. Germline V gene sequence: CDR1 LNHDA, CDR2 SQIVND (reference sequence). There are 15 residues in the CDR3. Between the trimmed V and J ends, which lost 6 bases and 8 bases, there was a span of 19 bases. CDR3: CASSRWTALGEKLFF. The CDR3 bases are TGTGCCAGTAGCCGGTGGACTGCTCTAGGGGAAAAACTGTTTTTT. The full variable domain, its missing parts supplied by reference TRBV19 and TRBJ1-4, is DGGITQSPKYLFRKEGQNVTLSCEQNLNHDAMYWYRQDPGQGLRLIYYSQIVNDFQKGDIAEGYSVSREKKESFPLTVTSAQKNPTAFYLCASSRWTALGEKLFFGSGTQLSVL.

This chain links TRBV7-3 with TRBJ1-2; tentatively, D is TRBD1 (6 bases). Germline V gene sequence: CDR1 SGHTA, CDR2 FQGTGA. The CDR3 has 14 residues. V gave up 5 bases and J gave up 3 bases, with 13 bases separating them. The chain's CDR3 is CASSPTDRHYGYTF. The CDR3 DNA sequence: TGTGCCAGCAGCCCCACCGACAGGCACTATGGCTACACCTTC. The whole variable domain, filled in from reference TRBV7-3 and TRBJ1-2, reads GAGVSQTPSNKVTEKGKYVELRCDPISGHTALYWYRQSLGQGPEFLIYFQGTGAADDSGLPNDRFFAVRPEGSVSTLKIQRTERGDSAVYLCASSPTDRHYGYTFGSGTRLTVV.

The chain carries TRBV13 and TRBJ1-4; D might be TRBD1 (5 bases). The CDR3 has 16 residues. V was shortened by 0 bases and J by 2 bases, with 10 bases between the two germline ends. Germline V lookup: CDR1 PRHDT, CDR2 FYEKMQ (reference sequence). The CDR3 DNA reads TGTGCCAGCAGCTTAGGAGGGGCTGGGACTAATGAAAAACTGTTTTTT. It translates to CASSLGGAGTNEKLFF.

This chain joins TRBV16 and TRBJ1-1; 8 nucleotides agree with TRBD1. The CDR3 spans 14 residues. Germline CDR1 is KGHSY and CDR2 is FQNENV. Trimming cost V 1 base and J 8 bases; bases outside gene matches: 6. The chain's CDR3 is CASSQLSQGAEAFF. In DNA form, the CDR3 reads TGTGCCAGCAGCCAATTAAGTCAGGGGGCGGAAGCTTTCTTT.

The chain carries TRBV7-8 and TRBJ2-7; D gene ambiguous. Germline CDR1 reads SGHVS; CDR2 reads FQNEAQ. Trimming took off 5 bases at V and 3 bases at J, with 14 bases between the two ends. This CDR3 comprises 14 residues. The CDR3 coding sequence is TGTGCCAGCAGCCTTGCCGCTCTGGGCTACGAGCAGTACTTC. It yields the protein CASSLAALGYEQYF.

This sequence joins TRBV10-3 and TRBJ1-2; 8 nucleotides line up with TRBD1. CDR3 length: 16 amino acids. The ends lost 0 bases at V and 7 bases at J; junction bases unmatched: 10. In germline, CDR1 is ENHRY, CDR2 SYGVKD. CDR3 sequence (DNA): TGTGCCATCAGTGAGTCGACAGGGGCTCCCGGGGGTGGCTACACCTTC. Encoded protein: CAISESTGAPGGGYTF.

As regards this clone: The junction differs from germline at one of its ends, possibly a read error. The rearrangement uses TRBV5-1 and TRBJ2-2; D is unresolved. Germline V CDR1 and CDR2: SGHRS, YFSETQ. This CDR3 has 12 amino acids. CDR3 nucleotide sequence: TGTGCCAGCAGCTTAACACCCGGGGAGCTGTTTTTT. It encodes CASSLTPGELFF.

CDR3: CASSFMGETQYF. The CDR3 DNA sequence: TGTGCCAGCAGCTTTATGGGGGAGACCCAGTACTTC. The chain uses TRBV7-3 and TRBJ2-5, with D unclear. The germline V gene encodes CDR1 SGHTA and CDR2 FQGTGA. Trimming removed 3 bases at V and 5 bases at J, with 7 bases between. CDR3 size: 12 residues.

The chain recombines TRBV7-2 with TRBJ2-5; 7 bases match TRBD1. This CDR3 has 12 residues. Per the germline V gene, CDR1 is SGHTA and CDR2 is FQGNSA. The J segment lost 4 bases and the V segment lost 5 bases, leaving 1 base of the junction unmatched. CDR3 bases: TGTGCCAGCAGCCACAGGGGAGAGACCCAGTACTTC. Translated, it gives CASSHRGETQYF.